These T cell receptor beta chains were read from a single sample in a study of shared clonotypes between healthy human individuals. Only in-frame clones appear in the TCRdb table, and some are missing; sequencing was by immunoSEQ multiplex PCR. The sample contains 1.4 million or so clones, approximately 98.5% of which appear only once. Sequences were obtained from naive CD4+ T cells sorted from blood. The receptors were sampled from a man aged 30 to 45 in good health. The CDR3 runs from the conserved cysteine through the conserved F or W. The order of the fields is D gene, V gene, clone size, J gene, CDR3 protein, CDR3 DNA. The D gene is left open where the match is weak. The listing skips clone size in some rows; elsewhere it reads once, few, many or a size class.

d_gene: -; v_gene: TRBV5-6; abundance: -; j_gene: TRBJ1-2; CDR3aa: CASSSTQLRGYTF; CDR3nt: TGTGCCAGCAGCTCGACCCAACTAAGGGGCTACACCTTC
d_gene: -; v_gene: TRBV9; abundance: -; j_gene: TRBJ2-1; CDR3aa: CASSFSGVPYNEQFF; CDR3nt: TGTGCCAGCAGCTTTTCGGGAGTGCCGTACAATGAGCAGTTCTTC
d_gene: -; v_gene: TRBV7-9; abundance: -; j_gene: TRBJ1-5; CDR3aa: CASSLAGDSNQPQHF; CDR3nt: TGTGCCAGCAGCTTAGCGGGGGATAGCAATCAGCCCCAGCATTTT
d_gene: -; v_gene: TRBV28; abundance: -; j_gene: TRBJ2-7; CDR3aa: CASSLGGTYEQYF; CDR3nt: TGTGCCAGCAGTTTGGGCGGGACCTACGAGCAGTACTTC
d_gene: -; v_gene: TRBV5-5; abundance: once; j_gene: TRBJ2-2; CDR3aa: CASSVSGSTVNTGELFF; CDR3nt: TGTGCCAGCAGCGTTAGTGGGAGTACAGTTAACACCGGGGAGCTGTTTTTT
d_gene: -; v_gene: TRBV6-5; abundance: -; j_gene: TRBJ2-7; CDR3aa: CASSYNGPNYEQYF; CDR3nt: TGTGCCAGCAGTTACAATGGGCCCAACTACGAGCAGTACTTC
d_gene: TRBD2; v_gene: TRBV30; abundance: once; j_gene: TRBJ2-5; CDR3aa: CAWRPLPGLAGVETQYF; CDR3nt: TGTGCCTGGAGGCCCCTACCGGGACTAGCGGGAGTAGAGACCCAGTACTTC
d_gene: TRBD1; v_gene: TRBV10-1; abundance: -; j_gene: TRBJ2-7; CDR3aa: CASSEPGTGLYEQYF; CDR3nt: TGCGCCAGCAGTGAGCCCGGGACAGGGCTTTACGAGCAGTACTTC
d_gene: -; v_gene: TRBV2; abundance: -; j_gene: TRBJ2-1; CDR3aa: CASIDEQFF; CDR3nt: TGTGCCAGCATAGATGAGCAGTTCTTC
d_gene: TRBD1; v_gene: TRBV27; abundance: once; j_gene: TRBJ1-1; CDR3aa: CASSKGQGVAEAFF; CDR3nt: TGTGCCAGCAGTAAGGGACAGGGGGTAGCTGAAGCTTTCTTT
d_gene: -; v_gene: TRBV2; abundance: -; j_gene: TRBJ2-3; CDR3aa: CASSQQGVSSVLVDTQYF; CDR3nt: TGTGCCAGCAGTCAACAAGGGGTATCTAGCGTATTGGTAGATACGCAGTATTTT
d_gene: TRBD1; v_gene: TRBV5-1; abundance: -; j_gene: TRBJ1-4; CDR3aa: CASSIGTGKEKLFF; CDR3nt: TGCGCCAGCAGCATCGGGACAGGGAAGGAAAAACTGTTTTTT
d_gene: -; v_gene: TRBV5-5; abundance: -; j_gene: TRBJ2-3; CDR3aa: CASNRRSPDTQYF; CDR3nt: TGTGCCAGCAACCGCAGGTCCCCAGATACGCAGTATTTT
d_gene: TRBD2; v_gene: TRBV27; abundance: -; j_gene: TRBJ2-7; CDR3aa: CASRTSRRGVEWYEQYF; CDR3nt: TGTGCCAGCAGGACTTCGCGGCGGGGGGTTGAATGGTACGAGCAGTACTTC
d_gene: TRBD1; v_gene: TRBV18; abundance: -; j_gene: TRBJ2-2; CDR3aa: CASSLHRGTGELFF; CDR3nt: TGTGCCAGCTCACTCCACAGGGGAACCGGGGAGCTGTTTTTT
d_gene: TRBD2; v_gene: TRBV9; abundance: -; j_gene: TRBJ2-3; CDR3aa: CASSVDGRLAGVTGTDTQYF; CDR3nt: TGTGCCAGCAGCGTAGATGGACGGCTAGCGGGAGTGACTGGCACAGATACGCAGTATTTT
d_gene: -; v_gene: TRBV9; abundance: -; j_gene: TRBJ2-7; CDR3aa: CASSVSGGEQYF; CDR3nt: TGTGCCAGCAGCGTATCCGGGGGAGAGCAGTACTTC
d_gene: -; v_gene: TRBV5-1; abundance: -; j_gene: TRBJ1-1; CDR3aa: CASSTGQNTEAFF; CDR3nt: TGCGCCAGCAGCACCGGACAGAACACTGAAGCTTTCTTT
d_gene: -; v_gene: TRBV5-6; abundance: once; j_gene: TRBJ2-7; CDR3aa: CASTISPPYEQYF; CDR3nt: TGTGCCAGCACCATCAGCCCCCCCTACGAGCAGTACTTC
d_gene: -; v_gene: TRBV10-1; abundance: -; j_gene: TRBJ2-1; CDR3aa: CASSDPKTGTLYNEQFF; CDR3nt: TGCGCCAGCAGTGACCCCAAAACGGGAACCCTCTACAATGAGCAGTTCTTC
d_gene: TRBD1; v_gene: TRBV5-1; abundance: -; j_gene: TRBJ2-5; CDR3aa: CASSSIPPGQVQETQYF; CDR3nt: TGCGCCAGCAGCTCAATCCCTCCGGGACAGGTACAAGAGACCCAGTACTTC
d_gene: -; v_gene: TRBV15; abundance: -; j_gene: TRBJ1-5; CDR3aa: CATSNGGSNQPQHF; CDR3nt: TGTGCCACCAGCAACGGGGGAAGCAATCAGCCCCAGCATTTT
d_gene: -; v_gene: TRBV28; abundance: -; j_gene: TRBJ1-2; CDR3aa: CASSPTGYGYTF; CDR3nt: TGTGCCAGCAGTCCTACAGGTTACGGCTACACCTTC
d_gene: -; v_gene: TRBV28; abundance: -; j_gene: TRBJ1-2; CDR3aa: CASSLGFVLSYTF; CDR3nt: TGTGCCAGCAGTTTAGGGTTCGTCCTGAGCTACACCTTC
d_gene: -; v_gene: TRBV5-4; abundance: -; j_gene: TRBJ1-2; CDR3aa: CASSLPDNYGYTF; CDR3nt: TGTGCCAGCAGCCTGCCAGATAACTATGGCTACACCTTC
d_gene: -; v_gene: TRBV9; abundance: -; j_gene: TRBJ2-3; CDR3aa: CASSARQGGVDTQYF; CDR3nt: TGTGCCAGCAGCGCCAGGCAGGGCGGAGTCGATACGCAGTATTTT
d_gene: -; v_gene: TRBV11-2; abundance: once; j_gene: TRBJ2-5; CDR3aa: CASSVGGRETQYF; CDR3nt: TGTGCCAGCAGTGTGGGGGGACGAGAGACCCAGTACTTC
d_gene: -; v_gene: TRBV10-1; abundance: -; j_gene: TRBJ2-1; CDR3aa: CASSESRGSTYNEQFF; CDR3nt: TGCGCCAGCAGTGAGTCAAGGGGAAGTACCTACAATGAGCAGTTCTTC
d_gene: -; v_gene: TRBV4-2; abundance: -; j_gene: TRBJ2-3; CDR3aa: CASSQAPGLSTDTQYF; CDR3nt: TGTGCCAGCAGCCAAGCTCCTGGGCTTTCAACAGATACGCAGTATTTT
d_gene: -; v_gene: TRBV7-2; abundance: -; j_gene: TRBJ1-1; CDR3aa: CASSFRPNTEAFF; CDR3nt: TGTGCCAGCAGCTTCCGACCGAACACTGAAGCTTTCTTT
d_gene: -; v_gene: TRBV18; abundance: -; j_gene: TRBJ2-7; CDR3aa: CASSLSGSYEQYF; CDR3nt: TGTGCCAGCTCACTGTCCGGCTCCTACGAGCAGTACTTC
d_gene: TRBD1; v_gene: TRBV18; abundance: -; j_gene: TRBJ1-2; CDR3aa: CASSPDRESYGYTF; CDR3nt: TGTGCCAGCTCACCGGACAGGGAGAGCTATGGCTACACCTTC
d_gene: -; v_gene: TRBV2; abundance: -; j_gene: TRBJ2-1; CDR3aa: CASSVSGAGKQFF; CDR3nt: TGTGCCAGCAGTGTATCGGGAGCCGGTAAGCAGTTCTTC
d_gene: -; v_gene: TRBV6-6; abundance: -; j_gene: TRBJ1-5; CDR3aa: CASSYGGAPGPQHF; CDR3nt: TGTGCCAGCAGTTACGGAGGGGCTCCTGGGCCCCAGCATTTT
d_gene: -; v_gene: TRBV9; abundance: -; j_gene: TRBJ2-6; CDR3aa: CASSVETVTTYSGANVLTF; CDR3nt: TGTGCCAGCAGCGTAGAGACGGTTACTACCTACTCTGGGGCCAACGTCCTGACTTTC
d_gene: -; v_gene: TRBV7-9; abundance: -; j_gene: TRBJ2-3; CDR3aa: CASSLEGTLRLADTQYF; CDR3nt: TGTGCCAGCAGCTTAGAGGGGACCCTAAGGCTGGCAGATACGCAGTATTTT
d_gene: TRBD1; v_gene: TRBV11-2; abundance: -; j_gene: TRBJ2-7; CDR3aa: CASSPQLDRVYEQYF; CDR3nt: TGTGCCAGCAGTCCCCAATTGGACAGGGTCTACGAGCAGTACTTC
d_gene: -; v_gene: TRBV19; abundance: -; j_gene: TRBJ2-1; CDR3aa: CASSILGLYNEQFF; CDR3nt: TGTGCCAGTAGTATACTGGGCCTTTACAATGAGCAGTTCTTC
d_gene: -; v_gene: TRBV19; abundance: -; j_gene: TRBJ1-5; CDR3aa: CASSISRANNQPQHF; CDR3nt: TGTGCCAGTAGTATATCCCGGGCCAACAATCAGCCCCAGCATTTT
d_gene: TRBD1; v_gene: TRBV28; abundance: -; j_gene: TRBJ2-7; CDR3aa: CASRGSGQLYEQYF; CDR3nt: TGTGCCAGCAGAGGGTCGGGACAGCTATACGAGCAGTACTTC
d_gene: TRBD2; v_gene: TRBV27; abundance: -; j_gene: TRBJ2-3; CDR3aa: CASNSNSGSKTDTQYF; CDR3nt: TGTGCCAGCAACAGCAATAGCGGGAGTAAGACAGATACGCAGTATTTT
d_gene: TRBD2; v_gene: TRBV9; abundance: -; j_gene: TRBJ2-1; CDR3aa: CASNLAGESYNEQFF; CDR3nt: TGTGCCAGCAACTTAGCGGGAGAATCCTACAATGAGCAGTTCTTC
d_gene: TRBD1; v_gene: TRBV6-5; abundance: -; j_gene: TRBJ1-1; CDR3aa: CASRKTGGNTEAFF; CDR3nt: TGTGCCAGCAGGAAGACAGGGGGCAACACTGAAGCTTTCTTT
d_gene: -; v_gene: TRBV18; abundance: -; j_gene: TRBJ2-7; CDR3aa: CASSLVARSGEQYF; CDR3nt: TGTGCCAGCTCACTGGTAGCGCGCTCGGGCGAGCAGTACTTC
d_gene: TRBD1; v_gene: TRBV5-1; abundance: -; j_gene: TRBJ2-3; CDR3aa: CASSRQGASTDTQYF; CDR3nt: TGCGCCAGCAGCCGACAGGGAGCGAGCACAGATACGCAGTATTTT
d_gene: TRBD2; v_gene: TRBV30; abundance: -; j_gene: TRBJ2-1; CDR3aa: CAWSTSPGGDNEQFF; CDR3nt: TGTGCCTGGAGTACCTCTCCGGGAGGGGACAATGAGCAGTTCTTC
d_gene: -; v_gene: TRBV10-3; abundance: -; j_gene: TRBJ2-7; CDR3aa: CAISESIQAENSYEQYF; CDR3nt: TGTGCCATCAGTGAGTCGATACAGGCAGAAAACTCCTACGAGCAGTACTTC
d_gene: -; v_gene: TRBV4-1; abundance: -; j_gene: TRBJ2-1; CDR3aa: CASSSGWLSYNEQFF; CDR3nt: TGCGCCAGCTCTTCAGGGTGGCTCTCCTACAATGAGCAGTTCTTC
d_gene: -; v_gene: TRBV5-4; abundance: -; j_gene: TRBJ2-3; CDR3aa: CASGDVSSTDTQYF; CDR3nt: TGTGCCAGCGGGGACGTTTCTAGCACAGATACGCAGTATTTT
d_gene: -; v_gene: TRBV11-3; abundance: -; j_gene: TRBJ2-2; CDR3aa: CASSRDFTGELFF; CDR3nt: TGTGCCAGCAGCCGGGACTTCACCGGGGAGCTGTTTTTT
d_gene: TRBD2; v_gene: TRBV6-1; abundance: -; j_gene: TRBJ2-7; CDR3aa: CASSTLAAITYEQYF; CDR3nt: TGTGCCAGCAGTACACTAGCGGCTATCACCTACGAGCAGTACTTC
d_gene: -; v_gene: TRBV4-3; abundance: once; j_gene: TRBJ2-7; CDR3aa: CASSQVSRSYEQYF; CDR3nt: TGCGCCAGCAGCCAAGTTTCCCGGTCCTACGAGCAGTACTTC
d_gene: TRBD2; v_gene: TRBV9; abundance: -; j_gene: TRBJ2-1; CDR3aa: CASSVASGRANEQFF; CDR3nt: TGTGCCAGCAGCGTAGCGAGCGGGAGGGCCAATGAGCAGTTCTTC
d_gene: -; v_gene: TRBV9; abundance: -; j_gene: TRBJ1-1; CDR3aa: CASSVVQNTEAFF; CDR3nt: TGTGCCAGCAGCGTAGTTCAAAACACTGAAGCTTTCTTT
d_gene: TRBD1; v_gene: TRBV5-1; abundance: -; j_gene: TRBJ2-2; CDR3aa: CASSLTIGTENTGELFF; CDR3nt: TGCGCCAGCAGCTTGACGATAGGGACAGAGAACACCGGGGAGCTGTTTTTT
d_gene: -; v_gene: TRBV29-1; abundance: -; j_gene: TRBJ2-1; CDR3aa: CSVERFGGRLNEQFF; CDR3nt: TGCAGCGTTGAAAGGTTCGGAGGGAGATTGAATGAGCAGTTCTTC
d_gene: -; v_gene: TRBV6-5; abundance: -; j_gene: TRBJ2-7; CDR3aa: CASSLTGYEQYF; CDR3nt: TGTGCCAGCAGCCTGACAGGATACGAGCAGTACTTC
d_gene: -; v_gene: TRBV10-3; abundance: -; j_gene: TRBJ2-6; CDR3aa: CAISDDRLVNVLTF; CDR3nt: TGTGCCATCAGTGACGACAGGTTGGTCAACGTCCTGACTTTC